This TCR beta chain was identified during a study of shared clonotypes between healthy human individuals. Study outcomes and limitations: Between a few donors, naive CD4 clonotypes were shared at a level of around 5.2%. Generation probabilities were higher for clonotypes shared across all four sorted-subset donors than for unshared ones.

As regards this clone: What it binds is not known.

Profiling relied on immunoSEQ multiplex PCR, and the TCRdb table lists in-frame clones only, not all of them. Of 2,500,000 or so clones in the sample, 93% were seen once. Germline V gives CDR1 MNHNS, CDR2 SASEGT. V was trimmed by 4 bases and J by 11 bases, leaving 12 bases between them. The CDR3 spans 12 residues. This TCR was recovered from a man aged 18 to 35 in good health. Some clones in this sample may be carry-over from other donors' samples. The gene calls are TRBV6-1 and TRBJ1-5; D remains ambiguous. Sample: naive CD4+ T cells from PBMCs. Subset indicated: CD45RA+ positively selected. CDR3 DNA sequence: TGTGCCAGCAGTGTAATGCCTGCCGCCCAGCATTTT. This translates into CASSVMPAAQHF.